These 31 T cell receptor beta chains were all obtained from the same sample, sequenced in a study of cytomegalovirus exposure and HLA in healthy donors. The PCR was carried out with 60 Vbeta primers and 13 Jbeta primers. Data came from immunoSEQ multiplex PCR; TCRdb stores just in-frame clones and leaves some out. The sample has some 180,000 clones; roughly 80% are singletons. Sequenced input: PBMCs. All receptors come from a male donor in good health and CMV-seronegative.

The chain employs TRBV19 and TRBJ2-3, with 8 bases matching TRBD1. Germline trimming cut 5 bases from V and 5 bases from J; bases unmatched to any gene: 6. CDR3 size: 14 residues. Germline CDR1 reads LNHDA; CDR2 reads SQIVND (reference sequence). The CDR3 is CASSSTGAGDTQYF. The CDR3 DNA sequence: TGTGCCAGTAGTTCGACAGGGGCGGGAGATACGCAGTATTTT.

This clone has a handful of counts. The J gene is TRBJ2-5, the V gene TRBV10-1; D is undetermined. V was trimmed by 2 bases and J by 1 base, leaving 17 bases between them. CDR1 is WNHNN and CDR2 is SYGVQD in the germline V gene (reference sequence). The CDR3 sequence is 17 residues long. CDR3 protein: CASSERQGPSLQETQYF. CDR3 nucleotide sequence: TGCGCCAGCAGTGAGAGACAAGGCCCATCCCTCCAAGAGACCCAGTACTTC.

The chain recombines TRBV5-4 with TRBJ2-7; TRBD2 matches 7 bases. The CDR3 covers 13 residues. V shed 4 bases, J shed 1 base, and the junction held 2 bases outside the gene matches. Germline V gene lookup returns CDR1 SGHNT and CDR2 YYREEE (reference sequence). The CDR3 loop reads CASSPGGSYEQYF. The CDR3 bases are TGTGCCAGCAGCCCCGGGGGGTCCTACGAGCAGTACTTC. Looking up the rest from reference TRBV5-4 and TRBJ2-7 gives the full variable domain: ETGVTQSPTHLIKTRGQQVTLRCSSQSGHNTVSWYQQALGQGPQFIFQYYREEENGRGNFPPRFSGLQFPNYSSELNVNALELDDSALYLCASSPGGSYEQYFGPGTRLTVT.

The J gene is TRBJ2-5, the V gene TRBV5-1; TRBD1 aligns across 9 bases. This CDR3 has 15 amino acids. CDR1 is SGHRS, CDR2 YFSETQ, per germline. With V trimmed by 4 bases and J by 5 bases, 9 bases remained unmatched. CDR3 DNA sequence: TGCGCCAGCAGCGTAGGACAGGGGATTACGGAGACCCAGTACTTC. Protein sequence: CASSVGQGITETQYF.

This chain's CDR3 is CASSWPGTRNTEAFF. The CDR3 bases are TGTGCCAGCAGCTGGCCCGGGACTAGGAACACTGAAGCTTTCTTT. This chain links TRBV6-6 with TRBJ1-1; D possibly corresponds to TRBD1 (5 bases). The V and J ends lost 6 bases and 1 base respectively, with 15 bases between them. Germline CDR1 MNHNY, CDR2 SVGAGI (reference sequence). The CDR3 runs to 15 residues.

The genes are TRBV6-1 and TRBJ1-4; D gene uncertain. CDR1 and CDR2 (germline): MNHNS, SASEGT. Trimming left V 3 bases short and J 7 bases short, with 6 bases between. This CDR3 spans 12 amino acids. As DNA, the CDR3 is TGTGCCAGCAGTGAGGCTAGTGAAAAACTGTTTTTT. Encoded protein: CASSEASEKLFF.

The chain joins TRBV9 to TRBJ1-1; D is undetermined. In germline, CDR1 is SGDLS, CDR2 YYNGEE. V lost 0 bases and J lost 5, with 20 bases in between. The CDR3 totals 17 residues. CDR3: CASSVGPGSYAGTEAFF. The CDR3 DNA reads TGTGCCAGCAGCGTAGGACCGGGCAGCTACGCGGGGACTGAAGCTTTCTTT.

The V and J genes are TRBV6-5 and TRBJ2-5, with D tentatively TRBD2 (6 bases). The last part of the DNA fits TRBJ2-7 better; the J call may be wrong. Germline V gene data show CDR1 as MNHEY and CDR2 as SVGAGI. This CDR3 is built from 14 residues. CDR3 sequence reads: CASSYSAGRYEQYF. As DNA, the CDR3 is TGTGCCAGCAGTTACTCGGCGGGGAGGTACGAGCAGTACTTC.

This clone appeared a few times. The V call is TRBV4-3, the J call TRBJ1-3; D not resolved. V was clipped by 1 base and J by 1 base, with 5 bases between them. The CDR3 length is 14 residues. Germline CDR1 is LGHNA and CDR2 is YSLEER. As DNA, the CDR3 is TGCGCCAGCAGCCAAGGCGCTTCTGGAAACACCATATATTTT. Amino acids: CASSQGASGNTIYF.

The CDR3 DNA reads TGCAGCGTTGATAACAGCTATGGCTACACCTTC. Its translation is CSVDNSYGYTF. The chain carries TRBV29-1 and TRBJ1-2; no firm D call. V was cut by 3 bases and J by 4 bases, with 6 bases left in between. The germline V gene has CDR1 SQVTM and CDR2 ANQGSEA. The CDR3 is 11 amino acids.

The chain links TRBV4-2 to TRBJ1-2, with TRBD1 as a possible D gene (5 bases). Trimming stripped 0 bases from V and 1 base from J, with 6 bases between. This CDR3 comprises 14 residues. The germline gives CDR1 LGHNA, CDR2 YNFKEQ. DNA for the CDR3: TGTGCCAGCAGCCAAGACAGGGATAACTATGGCTACACCTTC. It is translated as CASSQDRDNYGYTF.

V usage is TRBV6-6 and J usage is TRBJ2-5, with 14 positions matching TRBD2. This CDR3 is 15 amino acids long. Per germline, CDR1 MNHNY and CDR2 SVGAGI (reference sequence). V trimming: 5 bases; J trimming: 4 bases; junction bases outside the gene matches: 3. The CDR3 region is CASSDGTSGGETQYF. The CDR3 DNA reads as TGTGCCAGCAGTGACGGGACTAGCGGGGGAGAGACCCAGTACTTC.

The V and J genes are TRBV7-9 and TRBJ2-7; no clear D. Per the germline V gene, CDR1 is SEHNR and CDR2 is FQNEAQ (reference sequence). Trimming removed 5 bases at V and 0 bases at J, with 11 bases between. CDR3 length: 14 amino acids. CDR3 in amino acids: CASSPQARSYEQYF. Here the CDR3 DNA reads TGTGCCAGCAGCCCGCAGGCCCGCTCCTACGAGCAGTACTTC.

The chain uses TRBV6-4 and TRBJ2-3; TRBD1 agrees at 12 bases. V lost 4 bases and J lost 2; bases outside the gene matches: 4. CDR1 and CDR2 from the germline V gene are MRHNA and SNTAGT. This CDR3 has 16 residues. CDR3 bases: TGTGCCAGCAGTGCTGGGACAGGGGGCCACACAGATACGCAGTATTTT. Translating gives CASSAGTGGHTDTQYF.

The rearrangement uses TRBV2 and TRBJ1-2; unclear D gene. There are 15 residues in the CDR3. Trimming took 4 bases from V and 0 from J, leaving 12 bases between them. Looked up from germline, CDR1 is SNHLY and CDR2 is FYNNEI. The CDR3 nucleotides are TGTGCCAGCAGTGGAAGCAGGTTCCCTAACTATGGCTACACCTTC. This codes for CASSGSRFPNYGYTF.

This rearrangement joins TRBV19 to TRBJ1-4; tentatively, D is TRBD1 (6 bases). The CDR3 totals 16 residues. V shed 6 bases and J shed 4 bases, with 18 bases lying between them. Germline CDR1 LNHDA, CDR2 SQIVND (reference sequence). CDR3 region: CASSLLGGPINEKLFF. The CDR3 DNA sequence: TGTGCCAGTAGCCTACTCGGGGGGCCGATTAATGAAAAACTGTTTTTT. Variable domain in full (rest from reference TRBV19 and TRBJ1-4): DGGITQSPKYLFRKEGQNVTLSCEQNLNHDAMYWYRQDPGQGLRLIYYSQIVNDFQKGDIAEGYSVSREKKESFPLTVTSAQKNPTAFYLCASSLLGGPINEKLFFGSGTQLSVL.

The rearrangement uses TRBV7-9 and TRBJ2-3, with TRBD1 identical over 9 bases. There are 15 residues in the CDR3. J lost 3 bases, V lost 3 bases, and 4 bases had no gene match. Germline CDR1 SEHNR, CDR2 FQNEAQ (reference sequence). CDR3 DNA: TGTGCCAGCAGCTTCGTGGGACAGGGAACAGATACGCAGTATTTT. The encoded protein is CASSFVGQGTDTQYF.

This sequence joins TRBV5-4 and TRBJ1-6; 11 bases are shared with TRBD1. Trimming took 5 bases from V and 4 from J; bases not matched to a gene: 8. Germline CDR1 is SGHNT and CDR2 is YYREEE (reference sequence). The CDR3 length is 17 residues. The DNA of the CDR3 is TGTGCCAGCAGATTCCGGACAGGGGGCTCTTATAATTCACCCCTCCACTTT. Translation gives CASRFRTGGSYNSPLHF. Complete variable domain (other parts from reference TRBV5-4 and TRBJ1-6): ETGVTQSPTHLIKTRGQQVTLRCSSQSGHNTVSWYQQALGQGPQFIFQYYREEENGRGNFPPRFSGLQFPNYSSELNVNALELDDSALYLCASRFRTGGSYNSPLHFGNGTRLTVT.

In its sample, this clone was seen a few times. The rearrangement joins TRBV4-2 to TRBJ2-6; TRBD2 is a possible D gene (5 bases). This CDR3 region has 17 residues. V was cut by 0 bases and J by 2 bases, with 11 bases left in between. Germline values: CDR1 LGHNA, CDR2 YNFKEQ. CDR3 sequence reads: CASSQEGSNPGANVLTF. The CDR3 DNA sequence: TGTGCCAGCAGCCAAGAGGGGAGTAATCCTGGGGCCAACGTCCTGACTTTC.

V gene TRBV19 combines with J gene TRBJ1-1; weak D call: TRBD1 (5 bases). CDR3 length equals 12 residues. Trimming took off 5 bases at V and 4 bases at J, with 8 bases between the two ends. Germline-derived CDR1 and CDR2 are LNHDA and SQIVND (reference sequence). DNA for the CDR3: TGTGCCAGTAGTTCAAGGGGCACTGAAGCTTTCTTT. This translates into CASSSRGTEAFF. The whole variable domain, remainder taken from reference TRBV19 and TRBJ1-1, is DGGITQSPKYLFRKEGQNVTLSCEQNLNHDAMYWYRQDPGQGLRLIYYSQIVNDFQKGDIAEGYSVSREKKESFPLTVTSAQKNPTAFYLCASSSRGTEAFFGQGTRLTVV.

The chain joins TRBV6-5 to TRBJ2-4; 8 nucleotides match TRBD1. The CDR3 loop spans 15 amino acids. Germline V gene data show CDR1 as MNHEY and CDR2 as SVGAGI. J lost 7 bases, V lost 5 bases, and 10 bases had no gene match. DNA for the CDR3: TGTGCCAGCAGTAAAGACAGGGGCCCGATGAACATTCAGTACTTC. It codes for CASSKDRGPMNIQYF.

The chain has TRBV19 and TRBJ1-2; 7 bases align to TRBD1. Trimming removed 5 bases from V and 0 bases from J; junction bases left unmatched: 6. Germline V gene data show CDR1 as LNHDA and CDR2 as SQIVND (reference sequence). This CDR3 region has 15 residues. CDR3 residues: CASSEQGLANYGYTF. In nucleotides, the CDR3 is TGTGCCAGTAGTGAACAGGGGCTAGCTAACTATGGCTACACCTTC. Full variable domain (missing parts from reference TRBV19 and TRBJ1-2): DGGITQSPKYLFRKEGQNVTLSCEQNLNHDAMYWYRQDPGQGLRLIYYSQIVNDFQKGDIAEGYSVSREKKESFPLTVTSAQKNPTAFYLCASSEQGLANYGYTFGSGTRLTVV.

The chain employs TRBV7-6 and TRBJ1-2; D unresolved. Germline V gene data show CDR1 as SGHVS and CDR2 as FNYEAQ. Trimming left V 5 bases short and J 3 bases short, with 4 bases between. The CDR3 extends over 11 amino acids. In nucleotides, the CDR3 is TGTGCCAGCAGCCAGGACTATGGCTACACCTTC. It codes for CASSQDYGYTF.

The chain uses TRBV6-1 and TRBJ2-7, with D tentatively TRBD1 (6 bases). The CDR3 contains 16 residues. Germline V gene lookup returns CDR1 MNHNS and CDR2 SASEGT. Trimming took off 0 bases at V and 2 bases at J, with 14 bases between the two ends. The CDR3 reads CASSEANRARAYEQYF. The CDR3, as DNA: TGTGCCAGCAGTGAAGCGAACAGGGCTCGAGCCTACGAGCAGTACTTC.

The chain is built from TRBV23-1 and TRBJ1-5, with D unresolved. TRBV23-1 counts as an open reading frame of uncertain function. The CDR3 loop spans 14 amino acids. The V and J ends lost 1 base and 0 bases respectively, with 4 bases between them. The CDR3 DNA is TGCGCCAGCAGTCAATGCGTTAGCAATCAGCCCCAGCATTTT. Protein sequence: CASSQCVSNQPQHF.

The chain combines TRBV18 with TRBJ1-5; D is unresolved. Germline CDR1 and CDR2: KGHSH and LQKENI. Trimming took 3 bases from V and 0 from J, leaving 6 bases between them. The CDR3 covers 14 residues. This CDR3 is CASSPQYSNQPQHF. CDR3 DNA: TGTGCCAGCTCACCCCAGTATAGCAATCAGCCCCAGCATTTT.

A remark on this clone: Other DNA variants within this sample encode the same CDR3. V usage is TRBV29-1 and J usage is TRBJ2-5; 8 bases align to TRBD1. The length of the CDR3 is 12 residues. After removal of 4 bases from V and 5 bases from J, the junction contained 3 bases not matched to a gene. CDR1 is SQVTM, CDR2 ANQGSEA, per germline. CDR3 DNA: TGCAGCGTTGGGACAGGGTTGGAGACCCAGTACTTC. Its translation is CSVGTGLETQYF.

Here the CDR3 reads CASSLVLGVSYNEQFF. The CDR3 DNA sequence: TGCGCCAGCAGCTTGGTTTTAGGGGTGAGCTACAATGAGCAGTTCTTC. The chain uses TRBV5-1 and TRBJ2-1, with a tentative D call TRBD1 (5 bases). V was trimmed by 0 bases and J by 3 bases, leaving 13 bases between them. CDR1 SGHRS and CDR2 YFSETQ come from the germline V gene. The CDR3 sequence is 16 residues long.

The chain employs TRBV30 and TRBJ2-7; 8 positions match TRBD2. V lost 4 bases and J lost 2; bases outside the gene matches: 10. Germline V CDR1 and CDR2: GTSNPN, SVGIG (reference sequence). The CDR3 is 15 amino acids. The CDR3 is CAWTPGGQITYEQYF. In DNA, the CDR3 is TGTGCCTGGACCCCGGGGGGGCAGATAACCTACGAGCAGTACTTC.

V usage is TRBV29-1 and J usage is TRBJ2-5; D is unresolved. This CDR3 comprises 10 residues. Germline V gene sequence: CDR1 SQVTM, CDR2 ANQGSEA. Trimming left V 6 bases short and J 5 bases short, with 7 bases between. The CDR3 nucleotides read TGCAGCGTACAGATGGAGACCCAGTACTTC. The encoded protein is CSVQMETQYF.

This clone occurred a few times. This CDR3 is also generated by other DNA sequences in the sample. The chain uses TRBV12-5 and TRBJ2-5, with a possible D match to TRBD2 (6 bases). The CDR3 is 13 residues long. V lost 3 bases to trimming and J lost 5 bases, with 10 bases between them. Germline assignment: CDR1 LGHNT and CDR2 FRNRAP. The CDR3 nucleotides are TGTGCTAGTGGTTTCGGGGGTGGGGAGACCCAGTACTTC. It codes for CASGFGGGETQYF. Full variable domain (remainder filled in from reference TRBV12-5 and TRBJ2-5): DARVTQTPRHKVTEMGQEVTMRCQPILGHNTVFWYRQTMMQGLELLAYFRNRAPLDDSGMPKDRFSAEMPDATLATLKIQPSEPRDSAVYFCASGFGGGETQYFGPGTRLLVL.